These 21 T cell receptor beta chains were sequenced from one sample in a study of cytomegalovirus exposure and HLA in healthy donors. Researchers ran the PCR with 60 Vbeta and 13 Jbeta primers. The repertoire was sequenced with immunoSEQ multiplex PCR; TCRdb's copy has only in-frame clones and lacks some. This table has 100,000 to 150,000 clones, about 79% appearing once. The sequenced sample was PBMCs. These receptors came from a man over 45 in good health and CMV-seronegative.

The chain uses TRBV9 and TRBJ2-6, with TRBD1 matching 11 bases. J was trimmed by 2 bases and V by 3 bases; bases with no gene match: 4. The CDR3 extends over 17 amino acids. Germline-derived CDR1 and CDR2 are SGDLS and YYNGEE. The CDR3 sequence is CASSDRTGGTGANVLTF. CDR3 in DNA: TGTGCCAGCAGCGACCGGACAGGGGGCACTGGGGCCAACGTCCTGACTTTC.

The chain uses TRBV7-3 and TRBJ2-3; no definite D call. This CDR3 spans 11 amino acids. Germline V gene data show CDR1 as SGHTA and CDR2 as FQGTGA. The ends were cut back, 3 bases at V and 4 bases at J, with 2 bases in the middle. CDR3 coding DNA: TGTGCCAGCAGCTTCGCAGATACGCAGTATTTT. It yields the protein CASSFADTQYF. The full variable domain, completed using reference TRBV7-3 and TRBJ2-3, is GAGVSQTPSNKVTEKGKYVELRCDPISGHTALYWYRQSLGQGPEFLIYFQGTGAADDSGLPNDRFFAVRPEGSVSTLKIQRTERGDSAVYLCASSFADTQYFGPGTRLTVL.

This chain connects TRBV6-4 to TRBJ2-3, with TRBD2 identical over 10 bases. Germline V gene sequence: CDR1 MRHNA, CDR2 SNTAGT. Unmatched junction bases numbered 10, after V lost 8 bases and J lost 5 bases. This CDR3 is 15 amino acids long. Here the CDR3 reads CASQEKAGGQDTQYF. The CDR3, as DNA: TGTGCCAGCCAAGAAAAAGCGGGGGGGCAAGATACGCAGTATTTT.

The chain combines TRBV5-6 with TRBJ2-1; weak D call: TRBD1 (6 bases). Germline values: CDR1 SGHDT, CDR2 YYEEEE. V shed 2 bases and J shed 3 bases, with 12 bases lying between them. This CDR3 is built from 15 residues. CDR3 nucleotide sequence: TGTGCCAGCAGCTTACAGGGCAGTAACTACAATGAGCAGTTCTTC. This gives the protein CASSLQGSNYNEQFF.

This sequence joins TRBV6-5 and TRBJ1-1; D is undetermined. Germline values: CDR1 MNHEY, CDR2 SVGAGI. Trimming stripped 0 bases from V and 7 bases from J, with 9 bases between. The CDR3 sequence is 13 residues long. The DNA for the CDR3 is TGTGCCAGCAGTTACTCCGAGTATAGTGAAGCTTTCTTT. Its translation is CASSYSEYSEAFF.

This clone was seen a few times. The chain recombines TRBV6-6 with TRBJ2-7, with 8 bases fitting TRBD2. V gave up 6 bases and J gave up 0 bases; unmatched junction bases: 10. Germline CDR1 and CDR2: MNHNY and SVGAGI (reference sequence). The CDR3 is made up of 16 amino acids. The chain's CDR3 is CASSSGGRFISYEQYF. CDR3 DNA sequence: TGTGCCAGCAGCAGCGGGGGCCGCTTTATCTCCTACGAGCAGTACTTC.

The genes are TRBV5-1 and TRBJ1-1, with TRBD1 identical over 8 bases. CDR1 and CDR2 (germline): SGHRS, YFSETQ. With 0 bases clipped from V and 1 base from J, the junction kept 8 bases outside the gene matches. This CDR3 has 17 amino acids. The CDR3 region has the DNA TGCGCCAGCAGCTTGGGACCCACAGGGGGACCGAACACTGAAGCTTTCTTT. Amino acid sequence: CASSLGPTGGPNTEAFF.

The chain employs TRBV6-1 and TRBJ1-1; no definite D call. V gave up 1 base and J gave up 7 bases, with 13 bases separating them. From germline, CDR1 is MNHNS and CDR2 SASEGT. The CDR3 contains 14 residues. CDR3 DNA: TGTGCCAGCAGTGAAGTTGAGGGCGTCGGTGAAGCTTTCTTT. Translating it yields CASSEVEGVGEAFF.

The genes are TRBV7-2 and TRBJ1-5; D ambiguous. Germline V gene data show CDR1 as SGHTA and CDR2 as FQGNSA. The CDR3 is 16 residues long. V gave up 0 bases and J gave up 3 bases, with 12 bases separating them. The CDR3 bases are TGTGCCAGCAGCTTAGCAATTTGGGCGAACAATCAGCCCCAGCATTTT. The encoded protein is CASSLAIWANNQPQHF.

This clone turned up a few times. This chain joins TRBV7-3 and TRBJ2-3; the match to TRBD2 covers 12 bases. V lost 5 bases to trimming and J lost 2 bases; unmatched junction nucleotides: 5. The CDR3 runs 16 residues. CDR1 and CDR2 from the germline V gene are SGHTA and FQGTGA. This CDR3 reads CASSPGLAGITDTQYF. Here the CDR3 DNA reads TGTGCCAGCAGCCCAGGACTAGCGGGGATCACAGATACGCAGTATTTT.

CDR3 nucleotides: TGTGCCAGCAGCTTCGGAAGGTCGAGGCTAGCCGGAGATGAGCAGTTCTTC. Translation: CASSFGRSRLAGDEQFF. V and J are TRBV11-3 and TRBJ2-1; D is possibly TRBD2 (5 bases). V lost 3 bases and J lost 8, with 23 bases in between. The CDR3 has 17 amino acids. Germline V lookup: CDR1 SGHNT, CDR2 YENEEA.

This rearrangement joins TRBV5-8 to TRBJ1-4, with D tentatively TRBD1 (6 bases). V was pared by 0 bases and J by 8 bases, with 14 bases between. Germline CDR1 and CDR2: SGHTS and YDEGEE. This CDR3 contains 15 residues. The CDR3 region has the DNA TGTGCCAGCAGCTTGGATCGGGACATAGGGGAAAAACTGTTTTTT. Translating it yields CASSLDRDIGEKLFF.

The chain carries TRBV7-2 and TRBJ1-5; D gene uncertain. The CDR3 runs to 15 residues. The V gene lost 6 bases and the J gene lost 2 bases, with 14 bases spanning the gap. The germline V gene has CDR1 SGHTA and CDR2 FQGNSA. The CDR3 DNA follows: TGTGCCAGCAGTTCTCCAGGTGCTGGCAATCAGCCCCAGCATTTT. Its translation: CASSSPGAGNQPQHF.

This chain joins TRBV7-6 and TRBJ2-1; D possibly corresponds to TRBD2 (7 bases). This CDR3 comprises 15 residues. Germline CDR1 is SGHVS and CDR2 is FNYEAQ. Between the trimmed V and J ends, which lost 5 bases and 0 bases, there was a span of 11 bases. CDR3 in amino acids: CASSPGGASYNEQFF. The CDR3 DNA reads as TGTGCCAGCAGCCCTGGGGGGGCCTCCTACAATGAGCAGTTCTTC.

In this sample, this clone turned up once. The chain recombines TRBV18 with TRBJ1-5, with 11 bases that match TRBD1. The trim removed 3 bases at V and 3 bases at J, leaving 1 base unmatched. CDR1 is KGHSH and CDR2 is LQKENI in the germline V gene. This CDR3 comprises 15 residues. The chain's CDR3 is CASSPGQGANQPQHF. CDR3 nucleotide sequence: TGTGCCAGCTCACCTGGACAGGGGGCCAATCAGCCCCAGCATTTT. Variable domain in full (rest from reference TRBV18 and TRBJ1-5): NAGVMQNPRHLVRRRGQEARLRCSPMKGHSHVYWYRQLPEEGLKFMVYLQKENIIDESGMPKERFSAEFPKEGPSILRIQQVVRGDSAAYFCASSPGQGANQPQHFGDGTRLSIL.

The chain has TRBV7-8 and TRBJ2-6; D call uncertain. Per the germline V gene, CDR1 is SGHVS and CDR2 is FQNEAQ. The CDR3 covers 14 residues. Trimming took off 2 bases at V and 3 bases at J, with 5 bases between the two ends. CDR3 loop: CASSLPGGANVLTF. The CDR3 region has the DNA TGTGCCAGCAGCTTACCAGGTGGGGCCAACGTCCTGACTTTC.

This chain connects TRBV7-5 to TRBJ2-1; the D call of TRBD2 is as the table states it, not checked on the DNA. TRBV7-5 is designated a pseudogene. The CDR3 has 17 residues. DNA of the CDR3: TGTGCCAGAAGCTGTCCTAGCGGGGGGGCCCGGTACAATGAGCAGTTCTTC. It specifies CARSCPSGGARYNEQFF.

This chain links TRBV27 with TRBJ1-4; 8 nucleotides agree with TRBD1. The germline V gene encodes CDR1 MNHEY and CDR2 SMNVEV (reference sequence). The V and J ends lost 5 bases and 7 bases, in that order; junction bases with no gene match: 6. CDR3 length equals 14 residues. The CDR3 loop is CASSLDRVGEKLFF. The CDR3, as DNA: TGTGCCAGCAGTCTGGACAGGGTCGGTGAAAAACTGTTTTTT.

This clone was seen just once. This chain links TRBV6-1 with TRBJ2-7, with a possible D match to TRBD2 (5 bases). This CDR3 has 15 amino acids. Trimming took 2 bases from V and 7 from J, leaving 18 bases between them. CDR1 is MNHNS, CDR2 SASEGT, per germline. The CDR3 spells CASSEWGAANREQYF. CDR3 bases: TGTGCCAGCAGTGAATGGGGAGCAGCGAATCGGGAGCAGTACTTC.

V is TRBV7-2 and J is TRBJ2-7, with 7 nucleotides matching TRBD1. The CDR3 has 17 amino acids. V shed 0 bases, J shed 3 bases, and the junction held 11 bases outside the gene matches. CDR1 and CDR2 from the germline V gene are SGHTA and FQGNSA. Here the CDR3 reads CASSLARGQTSRYEQYF. The CDR3 DNA reads as TGTGCCAGCAGCTTAGCGAGGGGGCAGACCAGTCGCTACGAGCAGTACTTC. The variable domain in full, completed from reference TRBV7-2 and TRBJ2-7, reads GAGVSQSPSNKVTEKGKDVELRCDPISGHTALYWYRQSLGQGLEFLIYFQGNSAPDKSGLPSDRFSAERTGGSVSTLTIQRTQQEDSAVYLCASSLARGQTSRYEQYFGPGTRLTVT.

As concerns this clone: An end of the junction does not agree with germline; a read error may underlie this. The chain has TRBV5-1 and TRBJ2-1; 8 positions agree with TRBD1. Germline V lookup: CDR1 SGHRS, CDR2 YFSETQ. The CDR3 has 16 amino acids. For the CDR3, the DNA is TGCGCCAGCAGCCCCGACAGGGGAACTTGGGTGAATGAGCAGCTCTTC. This translates into CASSPDRGTWVNEQLF. The full variable domain, with the rest looked up from reference TRBV5-1 and TRBJ2-1, is KAGVTQTPRYLIKTRGQQVTLSCSPISGHRSVSWYQQTPGQGLQFLFEYFSETQRNKGNFPGRFSGRQFSNSRSEMNVSTLELGDSALYLCASSPDRGTWVNEQLFGPGTRLTVL.